The entry below describes one T cell receptor beta chain. This clonotype is medium-sized (0.01 to 0.1%) as judged by frequency; no count is noted. Its target antigen remains unknown. These data are taken from a study of CXCR3-negative and CXCR3-positive naive CD8 T cells (dated 2019 in TCRdb). About the study as a whole: In total, some 140 million TRB reads were obtained, which works out to roughly 1.5 +/- 0.3 million reads per library. Diversity and physicochemical repertoire analyses covered 10 to 11 donors pooled from two independent experiments. The TRBV-TRBJ cluster analysis covered naive subsets from 5 donors and memory cells from 3 donors. What the authors observed across the whole study: TRB CDR3s from CXCR3-positive naive cells showed higher hydrophobicity (lower Kidera factor 4), lower energy, and higher strength and volume indices than CXCR3-negative naive cells. Within the same donor, TRBV-TRBJ usage looked similar between naive CXCR3-negative and CXCR3-positive cells, but memory cells had distinct patterns. Both naive subsets had comparably high repertoire diversity, while memory CD8+ T cells had much lower repertoire diversity. Because surface CD5, which has been linked to self-reactivity in mice, was comparable between naive subsets, TCR interaction strength was also inferred from TRB CDR3 physicochemical properties. CXCR3 expression partially decreased after cryopreservation, so most assays used freshly isolated PBMCs.

Each CD8+ T cell subset was flow-sorted in triplicate, and 300,000 or so cells per subset were placed directly into RLT lysis buffer. To keep memory contaminants out, a stringent definition of naive CD8+ T cells was applied: CD45RO-CCR7+CD27+CD95-. Standard density gradient centrifugation was used to isolate peripheral blood mononuclear cells from buffy coats. A FACSAria III was used to flow-sort naive CXCR3-negative and CXCR3-positive CD8+ T cells. Total RNA was extracted from sorted cells using an RNeasy Mini Kit. The instrument given in TCRdb is NextSeq 550. The Human TCR Profiling Kit (MiLaboratory) was used to make UMI-labeled 5' RACE TRB cDNA libraries. cDNA synthesis used the entire amount of extracted RNA, and PCR amplification then used the entire amount of cDNA produced. Libraries were prepared in parallel with an identical number of PCR cycles. The original pipeline was this. With a minimum of two reads required per UMI, MIGEC and MiXCR pulled out about 57,000 +/- 9,900 unique UMI-labeled TRB cDNA molecules from each library. On average, about 40,000 +/- 10,000 functional in-frame TRB CDR3 nucleotide clonotypes lacking stop codons were found per library. After downsampling to 5000 UMI-labeled TRB molecules per sample, diversity metrics such as normalized Shannon-Wiener and Chao1 were calculated in VDJtools. Clonotype-size-weighted physicochemical properties of the central five CDR3 residues (interaction energy, strength, volume and Kidera factor 4) were computed in VDJtools. Reads reprocessed by TCRdb are summarized as one entry per CDR3 protein sequence, and DNA is absent. What appears here as the V and J calls and clone size reflects TCRdb's work, not the paper's. For this sample, the table gives 5,000 to 6,500 distinct CDR3 sequences. The top ten clonotypes cover approximately 2% of the sample.

From a lookup of the germline V gene, CDR1 and CDR2 are LGHNA and YSLEER. The cysteine opens and the phenylalanine closes a CDR3 of 17 amino acids. DNA is not recorded here. The rearrangement joined TRBV4-3 to TRBJ2-1; with no DNA, the TCRdb D assignment of TRBD1 cannot be verified. This receptor was identified in a human donor in good health. Some clones in this sample may be carry-over from other donors' samples. The sample taken for sequencing was naive CXCR3- CD8+ T cells from blood. Taken with the paper, the label for cell subset or site translates to: CD45RO-CCR7+CD27+CD95- naive CD8+ T cells lacking CXCR3 (TNR3-). The CDR3 amino acid sequence is: CASSQDVGPNSYNEQFF.